These 14 T cell receptor beta chains were sequenced from one sample in a study of T cell repertoires in cytomegalovirus infection. TCRdb re-derived calls from the reads in MiXCR, one entry per CDR3 protein. The top ten clones hold 8.7% of a sample with 350,000 to 450,000 distinct CDR3 sequences, 15% to 20% of them seen once. What was sequenced was PBMCs. The receptors were gathered from a human donor in good health (CMV status not recorded). Some clones in this sample may be carry-over from other donors' samples.

The CDR3 DNA follows: TGTGCCAGCAAGCTTGAGGATCCTGGGGGGGAGCAGTACGTC. Translation gives CASKLEDPGGEQYV. The chain recombines TRBV5-5 with TRBJ2-7; possible D gene TRBD2, 6 bases. Germline CDR1 is SGHKS and CDR2 is YYEKEE (reference sequence). V was trimmed by 6 bases and J by 7 bases, leaving 20 bases between them. CDR3 length equals 14 residues.

This clonotype was recorded many times. In DNA form, the CDR3 reads TGTGCCAGCAGCTTAGCGGGAGGGCTTCGGTGGACCCAGTACTTC. As protein: CASSLAGGLRWTQYF. The rearrangement joins TRBV7-2 to TRBJ2-5; TRBD2 matches 7 bases. V was pared by 0 bases and J by 7 bases, with 8 bases of the junction left unmatched. The germline V gene has CDR1 SGHTA and CDR2 FQGNSA. This CDR3 has 15 amino acids.

This chain uses TRBV2 with TRBJ1-4; perhaps TRBD1 as D (5 bases). V lost 5 bases, J lost 7 bases, and 8 bases lay in between. The CDR3 totals 12 residues. The germline gives CDR1 SNHLY, CDR2 FYNNEI. The CDR3 protein is CASSRRGEKLFF. CDR3 DNA: TGTGCCAGCAGTCGAAGGGGTGAAAAACTGTTTTTT.

The CDR3 nucleotides are TGTGCCAGCAGCTCCTGGACAGGGTATGAAAAACTGTTTTTT. Protein sequence: CASSSWTGYEKLFF. The chain uses TRBV5-5 and TRBJ1-4, with 8 bases matching TRBD1. After removal of 3 bases from V and 6 bases from J, the junction contained 4 bases not matched to a gene. The CDR3 is 14 amino acids. Germline assignment: CDR1 SGHKS and CDR2 YYEKEE (reference sequence).

The table lists this clonotype with a few counts. The gene calls are TRBV10-3 and TRBJ1-6, with 7 bases matching TRBD1. Germline CDR1 reads ENHRY; CDR2 reads SYGVKD. V was clipped by 9 bases and J by 2 bases; unmatched bases: 4. CDR3 length: 14 amino acids. CDR3 sequence: CAITGDPYNSPLHF. Here the CDR3 DNA reads TGTGCCATTACAGGGGACCCCTATAATTCACCCCTCCACTTT.

This clonotype showed up many times. The rearrangement uses TRBV7-9 and TRBJ2-1; no definite D call. CDR1 SEHNR and CDR2 FQNEAQ come from the germline V gene (reference sequence). This CDR3 contains 11 residues. Between the trimmed V and J ends, which lost 5 bases and 12 bases, there was a span of 11 bases. The CDR3 loop reads CASSLSMGQFF. For the CDR3, the DNA is TGTGCCAGCAGCCTATCTATGGGGCAGTTCTTC.

The chain couples TRBV7-2 to TRBJ2-3; the D is unclear. The CDR3 totals 11 residues. V lost 2 bases, J lost 9 bases, and 6 bases lay in between. Germline V lookup: CDR1 SGHTA, CDR2 FQGNSA. The CDR3 here is CASSLLPTQYF. CDR3 DNA sequence: TGTGCCAGCAGCTTATTGCCCACGCAGTATTTT.

This clonotype was seen ten or more times. The chain employs TRBV7-2 and TRBJ2-7, with 8 bases fitting TRBD1. CDR3 length: 15 amino acids. J was trimmed by 0 bases and V by 1 base; bases with no gene match: 2. The germline gives CDR1 SGHTA, CDR2 FQGNSA. CDR3 nucleotides: TGTGCCAGCAGCTTAGGGGACAGGATCTCCTACGAGCAGTACTTC. As protein: CASSLGDRISYEQYF.

This clonotype was observed a handful of times. This chain uses TRBV7-9 with TRBJ1-5, with TRBD1 identical over 8 bases. J lost 2 bases, V lost 0 bases, and 6 bases had no gene match. Germline loops: CDR1 SEHNR, CDR2 FQNEAQ (reference sequence). CDR3 length: 17 amino acids. CDR3: CASSLASGGRGNQPQHF. The CDR3 DNA reads as TGTGCCAGCAGCTTAGCCTCAGGGGGCCGCGGCAATCAGCCCCAGCATTTT.

This clonotype appeared a few times. V usage is TRBV7-2 and J usage is TRBJ2-2; tentatively, D is TRBD1 or TRBD2 (5 bases each). The germline gives CDR1 SGHTA, CDR2 FQGNSA. The CDR3 is 14 residues long. V lost 5 bases and J lost 10, with 17 bases in between. As DNA, the CDR3 is TGTGCCAGCAGCCCTACCGGGACCTCCACGGAGCTGTTTTTT. It yields the protein CASSPTGTSTELFF.

This clonotype was counted between two and nine times. The CDR3 DNA is TGTGCCAGCAGTGAAGGGACAGCTGATATGGTGCAGTTCTTC. Translated: CASSEGTADMVQFF. The chain employs TRBV2 and TRBJ2-1; tentatively, D is TRBD1 (6 bases). Germline V CDR1 and CDR2: SNHLY, FYNNEI. The CDR3 runs to 14 residues. V was shortened by 1 base and J by 12 bases, with 16 bases between the two germline ends.

This clonotype showed up many times. The CDR3 spells CASSLWEYEQYF. Written as DNA, the CDR3 is TGTGCCAGCAGCTTATGGGAATACGAGCAGTACTTC. V gene TRBV7-2 combines with J gene TRBJ2-7, with D hard to call. The CDR3 covers 12 residues. CDR1 is SGHTA and CDR2 is FQGNSA in the germline V gene. The V and J ends lost 2 bases and 4 bases respectively, with 6 bases between them. The complete variable domain, with remaining parts taken from reference TRBV7-2 and TRBJ2-7, reads GAGVSQSPSNKVTEKGKDVELRCDPISGHTALYWYRQSLGQGLEFLIYFQGNSAPDKSGLPSDRFSAERTGGSVSTLTIQRTQQEDSAVYLCASSLWEYEQYFGPGTRLTVT.

This clonotype was counted many times. The chain employs TRBV7-2 and TRBJ2-4, with no clear D. This CDR3 has 14 amino acids. V was trimmed by 5 bases and J by 0 bases, leaving 8 bases between them. CDR1 SGHTA and CDR2 FQGNSA come from the germline V gene. The CDR3 nucleotides read TGTGCCAGCAGCCGGATGCTAGCCAAAAACATTCAGTACTTC. Protein: CASSRMLAKNIQYF.

V and J are TRBV7-8 and TRBJ2-2; D not certain. This CDR3 is 15 amino acids long. The V end was cut by 2 bases, the J end by 2 bases, with 9 bases between. The V gene's germline CDR1 is SGHVS and CDR2 FQNEAQ. CDR3 in amino acids: CASSLYYPNTGELFF. The CDR3 bases are TGTGCCAGCAGCTTATATTACCCTAACACCGGGGAGCTGTTTTTT.